This T cell receptor (beta chain) was sequenced for a study of T cells in pancreatic ductal adenocarcinoma. Germline CDR1 and CDR2: MNHEY and SVGAGI. The CDR3 runs 15 residues. The V gene end was trimmed by 2 bases and the J gene end by 4 bases; junction bases not matched to a gene: 3. Study-wide findings and caveats: Tumor and blood clonality did not differ significantly, about 0.1 versus 0.065. Comparisons of tumor and blood clonality may show falsely lower tumor diversity. Tumor samples had fewer productive templates and approximately 8-fold fewer unique clonotypes than blood.

To note about this clone: The antigen remains unidentified.

Measured with immunoSEQ multiplex PCR; TCRdb has only the in-frame clones, and not every one. The repertoire holds roughly 100,000 clones, with roughly 96% as singletons. Selected pancreatic ductal adenocarcinoma patients had undergone surgery without neoadjuvant therapy. The V call is TRBV6-5, the J call TRBJ2-3, with 10 positions matching TRBD1. The source material was PBMCs. The receptor's source is a human donor with pancreatic ductal adenocarcinoma. The CDR3 sequence: CASSYGGTGADTQYF. The DNA for the CDR3 is TGTGCCAGCAGTTACGGCGGGACAGGGGCAGATACGCAGTATTTT.